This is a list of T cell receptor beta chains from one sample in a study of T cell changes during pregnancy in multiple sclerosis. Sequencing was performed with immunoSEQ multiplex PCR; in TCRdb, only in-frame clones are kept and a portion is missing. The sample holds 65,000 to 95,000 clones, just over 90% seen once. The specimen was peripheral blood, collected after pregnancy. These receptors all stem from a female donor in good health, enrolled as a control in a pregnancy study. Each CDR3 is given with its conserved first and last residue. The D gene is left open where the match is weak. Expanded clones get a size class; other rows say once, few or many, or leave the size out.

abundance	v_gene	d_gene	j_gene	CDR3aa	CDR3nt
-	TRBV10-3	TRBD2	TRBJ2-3	CAITPKRELSDTQYF	TGTGCCATCACCCCTAAGCGGGAATTATCAGATACGCAGTATTTT
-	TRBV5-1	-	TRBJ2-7	CASSLEARREQYF	TGCGCCAGCAGCTTGGAGGCGAGGCGGGAGCAGTACTTC
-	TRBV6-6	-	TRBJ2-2	CASSPGTLNGELFF	TGTGCCAGCAGCCCCGGGACATTGAACGGGGAGCTGTTTTTT
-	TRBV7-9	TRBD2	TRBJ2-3	CASRPILAGGTDTQYF	TGTGCCAGCAGGCCTATTTTAGCGGGAGGTACAGATACGCAGTATTTT
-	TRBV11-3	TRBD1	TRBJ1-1	CASSFGTGVPFHEAFF	TGTGCCAGCAGCTTTGGGACAGGGGTTCCTTTCCACGAAGCTTTCTTT
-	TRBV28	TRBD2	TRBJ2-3	CASSLWDPSGTTDTQYF	TGTGCCAGCAGTTTATGGGACCCCAGCGGGACCACAGATACGCAGTATTTT
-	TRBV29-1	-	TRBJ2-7	CSVEAPGLATWGWEQYF	TGCAGCGTTGAAGCCCCGGGACTCGCAACTTGGGGCTGGGAGCAGTACTTC
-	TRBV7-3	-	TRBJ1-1	CASRADRNTEAFF	TGTGCCAGCAGGGCGGACAGGAACACTGAAGCTTTCTTT
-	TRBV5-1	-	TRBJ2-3	CASSLSGWGTDTQYF	TGCGCCAGCAGCTTGTCGGGGTGGGGCACAGATACGCAGTATTTT
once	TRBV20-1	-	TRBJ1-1	CSAGQGTEAFF	TGCAGTGCGGGGCAGGGCACTGAAGCTTTCTTT
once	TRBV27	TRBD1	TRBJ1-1	CATKRDRVNTEAFF	TGTGCCACCAAGAGGGACAGGGTTAACACTGAAGCTTTCTTT
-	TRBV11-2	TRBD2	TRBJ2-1	CASSLILAGGHEQFF	TGTGCCAGCAGCTTAATACTAGCGGGGGGGCATGAGCAGTTCTTC
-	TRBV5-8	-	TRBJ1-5	CASSLGQLNQPQHF	TGTGCCAGCAGCCTCGGACAGCTCAATCAGCCCCAGCATTTT
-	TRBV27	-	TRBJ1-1	CASSLSFGGATEAFF	TGTGCCAGCAGTTTATCCTTCGGGGGAGCCACTGAAGCTTTCTTT
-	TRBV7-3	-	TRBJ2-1	CASSFQAGSYNEQFF	TGTGCCAGCAGCTTTCAGGCAGGCTCCTACAATGAGCAGTTCTTC
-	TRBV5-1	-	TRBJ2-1	CASSLSAGSDEQFF	TGCGCCAGCAGCCTCTCAGCGGGTTCTGATGAGCAGTTCTTC
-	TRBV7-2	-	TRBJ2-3	CASSFRENRDTQYF	TGTGCCAGCAGCTTCCGGGAGAACCGAGATACGCAGTATTTT
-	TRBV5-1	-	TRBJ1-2	CASSPDSNYGYTF	TGCGCCAGCAGCCCCGACAGTAACTATGGCTACACCTTC
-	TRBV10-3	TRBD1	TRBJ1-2	CAISLTGTGNYGYTF	TGTGCCATCAGCCTTACCGGGACAGGGAACTATGGCTACACCTTC
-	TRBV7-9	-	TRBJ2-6	CASRLGASGANVLTF	TGTGCCAGCAGGTTAGGGGCCTCTGGGGCCAACGTCCTGACTTTC
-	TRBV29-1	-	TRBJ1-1	CSVSRWATNTEAFF	TGCAGCGTTTCCCGTTGGGCAACAAACACTGAAGCTTTCTTT